Listed here are 28 T cell receptor beta chains from one sample, sequenced in a study of blood T cell repertoires in COVID-19. Assay: immunoSEQ multiplex PCR; the TCRdb copy retains only in-frame clones and omits some. Here the sample spans roughly 200,000 clones, around nine tenths being singletons. Sequenced: peripheral blood. The receptor set was obtained from a man in his 60s with acute or convalescent COVID-19.

The rearrangement links TRBV5-1 to TRBJ1-5, with D perhaps TRBD1 (6 bases). The V end was cut by 4 bases, the J end by 0 bases, with 11 bases between. This CDR3 has 15 residues. Germline CDR1 and CDR2: SGHRS and YFSETQ. In DNA form, the CDR3 reads TGCGCCAGCAGCCCGACAGGATATAGCAATCAGCCCCAGCATTTT. As protein: CASSPTGYSNQPQHF.

The rearrangement uses TRBV19 and TRBJ2-2; 10 bases are shared with TRBD1. The V gene end was trimmed by 8 bases and the J gene end by 1 base; junction bases not matched to a gene: 4. The CDR3 sequence is 15 residues long. Germline CDR1 LNHDA, CDR2 SQIVND (reference sequence). The CDR3 region has the DNA TGTGCCAGTCAGAGGACAGGGGGGAACACCGGGGAGCTGTTTTTT. Translated: CASQRTGGNTGELFF.

Worth noting for this clone: The germline gene is not matched at one end of the junction; a read error may be the cause. The V and J genes are TRBV6-5 and TRBJ2-2, with TRBD1 as a possible D gene (5 bases). The CDR3 extends over 15 amino acids. Germline CDR1 and CDR2: MNHEY and SVGAGI. As DNA, the CDR3 is TGTGCCAGCAGCTACTCCGTGGGGCAGACCGGGGAGCTGTTTTTT. Translating it yields CASSYSVGQTGELFF.

The rearrangement joins TRBV19 to TRBJ1-5; 10 bases fit TRBD1. Per germline, CDR1 LNHDA and CDR2 SQIVND (reference sequence). The trim removed 5 bases at V and 2 bases at J, leaving 6 bases unmatched. The length of the CDR3 is 16 residues. CDR3 protein: CASSVTGTGGNQPQHF. As DNA, the CDR3 is TGTGCCAGTAGTGTCACCGGGACAGGGGGCAATCAGCCCCAGCATTTT.

This CDR3 is CASSRPAGVNTDTQYF. The DNA for the CDR3 is TGTGCCAGCAGCCGCCCTGCAGGGGTCAACACAGATACGCAGTATTTT. The J gene is TRBJ2-3, the V gene TRBV11-2; tentative D call: TRBD1 (6 bases). The V gene's germline CDR1 is SGHAT and CDR2 FQNNGV. The CDR3 runs to 16 residues. The V gene lost 5 bases and the J gene lost 2 bases, with 17 bases spanning the gap.

V gene TRBV29-1 combines with J gene TRBJ2-2; D uncertain. Germline V gene lookup returns CDR1 SQVTM and CDR2 ANQGSEA. The CDR3 is 12 amino acids. V was clipped by 7 bases and J by 5 bases, with 11 bases between them. The CDR3 nucleotides are TGCAGCGGGTCTTCTAGGACCGGGGAGCTGTTTTTT. This sequence encodes CSGSSRTGELFF.

This clone is a singleton in its sample. V is TRBV5-6 and J is TRBJ2-6; D ambiguous. The CDR3 is 14 residues long. Between the trimmed V and J ends, which lost 2 bases and 0 bases, there was a span of 3 bases. CDR1 is SGHDT and CDR2 is YYEEEE in the germline V gene. CDR3 residues: CASSFGSGANVLTF. The CDR3 DNA sequence: TGTGCCAGCAGCTTCGGCTCTGGGGCCAACGTCCTGACTTTC.

This chain uses TRBV5-4 with TRBJ1-4; 8 bases map to TRBD1. The trim removed 4 bases at V and 7 bases at J, leaving 3 bases unmatched. The CDR3 is made up of 13 amino acids. Germline CDR1 and CDR2: SGHNT and YYREEE (reference sequence). The CDR3 DNA sequence: TGTGCCAGCAGCCTCCAGGGGGCTGAAAAACTGTTTTTT. This sequence encodes CASSLQGAEKLFF. Full variable domain (outside the CDR3, taken from reference TRBV5-4 and TRBJ1-4): ETGVTQSPTHLIKTRGQQVTLRCSSQSGHNTVSWYQQALGQGPQFIFQYYREEENGRGNFPPRFSGLQFPNYSSELNVNALELDDSALYLCASSLQGAEKLFFGSGTQLSVL.

This chain joins TRBV11-3 and TRBJ1-1, with a weak D call TRBD1 (5 bases). There are 13 residues in the CDR3. The V end lost 5 bases, the J end lost 6 bases, and 13 bases lay between the germline ends. CDR1 and CDR2 (germline): SGHNT, YENEEA. CDR3 region: CASSRDSVSEAFF. The DNA for the CDR3 is TGTGCCAGCAGCCGAGACAGTGTCTCTGAAGCTTTCTTT. The complete variable domain, with remaining parts taken from reference TRBV11-3 and TRBJ1-1, reads EAGVVQSPRYKIIEKKQPVAFWCNPISGHNTLYWYLQNLGQGPELLIRYENEEAVDDSQLPKDRFSAERLKGVDSTLKIQPAELGDSAVYLCASSRDSVSEAFFGQGTRLTVV.

The V gene is TRBV6-5, the J gene TRBJ1-3; 10 nucleotides align to TRBD1. Trimming at V came to 5 bases and at J to 5 bases, leaving 3 bases not matched to a gene. The CDR3 consists of 14 residues. From germline, CDR1 is MNHEY and CDR2 SVGAGI. CDR3 sequence: CASSPGQGRNTIYF. The CDR3 DNA sequence: TGTGCCAGCAGTCCGGGACAGGGGAGAAACACCATATATTTT.

This clone was recorded a few times. The chain carries TRBV19 and TRBJ1-2, with 7 positions matching TRBD1. This CDR3 has 14 amino acids. Germline assignment: CDR1 LNHDA and CDR2 SQIVND (reference sequence). V gave up 3 bases and J gave up 8 bases; unmatched junction bases: 9. CDR3 bases: TGTGCCAGTAGTATCGAACATCGACAGGGAGGCTACACCTTC. Its protein product is CASSIEHRQGGYTF.

This clone has just one count. The chain uses TRBV15 and TRBJ1-2; D unresolved. V lost 0 bases, J lost 0 bases, and 8 bases lay in between. The CDR3 loop spans 15 amino acids. CDR1 LNHNV and CDR2 YYDKDF come from the germline V gene (reference sequence). The CDR3 nucleotides are TGTGCCACCAGCAGAGACTCAGGTTCTAACTATGGCTACACCTTC. It specifies CATSRDSGSNYGYTF.

This chain connects TRBV19 to TRBJ1-5; maybe TRBD1 (5 bases). The CDR3 totals 16 residues. The germline V and J ends were trimmed by 3 bases and 2 bases, with 14 bases remaining between them. CDR1 is LNHDA and CDR2 is SQIVND in the germline V gene (reference sequence). The CDR3 protein is CASSIGGVGGNQPQHF. DNA of the CDR3: TGTGCCAGTAGTATCGGGGGAGTGGGTGGCAATCAGCCCCAGCATTTT.

The V gene is TRBV5-1, the J gene TRBJ2-1, with 9 bases lining up with TRBD2. The CDR3 spans 16 residues. V gave up 0 bases and J gave up 7 bases; unmatched junction bases: 8. CDR1 is SGHRS and CDR2 is YFSETQ in the germline V gene. CDR3 loop: CASSLAAGGPENEQFF. The CDR3 DNA reads as TGCGCCAGCAGCTTGGCTGCGGGGGGGCCCGAAAATGAGCAGTTCTTC.

This clone was recorded only once. The V call is TRBV7-8, the J call TRBJ2-7; perhaps TRBD1 as D (5 bases). The CDR3 is 15 residues long. V was clipped by 2 bases and J by 3 bases, with 14 bases between them. The germline CDR1 and CDR2 sequences are SGHVS and FQNEAQ. Written as DNA, the CDR3 is TGTGCCAGCAGCTTAATTGGCGACAGCCGCTACGAGCAGTACTTC. Translating it yields CASSLIGDSRYEQYF.

V gene TRBV18 combines with J gene TRBJ2-5; D may be TRBD1 (6 bases). The V and J ends lost 4 bases and 5 bases respectively, with 23 bases between them. CDR3 length: 17 amino acids. Germline CDR1 is KGHSH and CDR2 is LQKENI. In nucleotides, the CDR3 is TGTGCCAGCTCACTGAATGGTGGACAGTGGATGTCGGAGACCCAGTACTTC. Translated: CASSLNGGQWMSETQYF.

This chain uses TRBV7-6 with TRBJ1-3; the match to TRBD1 covers 7 bases. J was trimmed by 2 bases and V by 0 bases; bases with no gene match: 4. Germline V gives CDR1 SGHVS, CDR2 FNYEAQ. The CDR3 has 16 amino acids. In DNA form, the CDR3 reads TGTGCCAGCAGCTTAGCGCGGGACAGCACTGGAAACACCATATATTTT. Translation gives CASSLARDSTGNTIYF.

The chain recombines TRBV3-1 (or the pseudogene TRBV3-2) with TRBJ2-2; 16 nucleotides match TRBD2. Unmatched junction bases numbered 13, after V lost 2 bases and J lost 1 base. Germline V gene data show CDR1 as LGHDT and CDR2 as YNNKEL (reference sequence). The CDR3 has 22 amino acids. Here the CDR3 DNA reads TGTGCCAGCAGCCAATACATGGTTCCGGGACTAGCGGGGGGGATGAACACCGGGGAGCTGTTTTTT. This encodes CASSQYMVPGLAGGMNTGELFF.

The chain is built from TRBV7-8 and TRBJ1-5; a possible D gene is TRBD1 (6 bases). Germline CDR1 and CDR2: SGHVS and FQNEAQ. V lost 3 bases and J lost 3, with 12 bases in between. The CDR3 length is 15 residues. Here the CDR3 DNA reads TGTGCCAGCAGCTTGTCACTGGGGGCCAATCAGCCCCAGCATTTT. This sequence encodes CASSLSLGANQPQHF.

J is TRBJ1-4 and V is TRBV9; perhaps TRBD1 as D (5 bases). CDR3 length: 16 amino acids. Trimming took 4 bases from V and 8 from J, leaving 21 bases between them. Germline CDR1 SGDLS, CDR2 YYNGEE. CDR3 protein: CASSPSSRQGGEKLFF. Here the CDR3 DNA reads TGTGCCAGCAGCCCCTCATCCCGGCAGGGCGGAGAAAAACTGTTTTTT.

The gene calls are TRBV5-7 and TRBJ2-7; D may be TRBD2 (6 bases). TRBV5-7 is an ORF, with its function uncertain. V was pared by 6 bases and J by 0 bases, with 10 bases between. CDR3 length equals 13 residues. In DNA, the CDR3 is TGTGCCAGCATCGGGACTGTCTCCTACGAGCAGTACTTC. This sequence encodes CASIGTVSYEQYF.

The chain combines TRBV9 with TRBJ2-7; the match to TRBD1 covers 8 bases. The CDR3 contains 15 residues. Germline V gene lookup returns CDR1 SGDLS and CDR2 YYNGEE. The J segment lost 3 bases and the V segment lost 0 bases, leaving 5 bases of the junction unmatched. The CDR3 DNA reads TGTGCCAGCAGCGTAGGGCAGGGGGCGAACTACGAGCAGTACTTC. It specifies CASSVGQGANYEQYF.

The V gene is TRBV6-6, the J gene TRBJ2-7; TRBD2 aligns across 9 bases. V lost 6 bases to trimming and J lost 2 bases; unmatched junction nucleotides: 8. There are 15 residues in the CDR3. From germline, CDR1 is MNHNY and CDR2 SVGAGI (reference sequence). The CDR3 protein is CASSPPGGGAYEQYF. CDR3 coding DNA: TGTGCCAGCAGCCCCCCTGGCGGGGGGGCCTACGAGCAGTACTTC.

The chain couples TRBV7-2 to TRBJ1-6; D ambiguous. CDR3 size: 15 residues. Trimming took 2 bases from V and 7 from J, leaving 12 bases between them. Germline loops: CDR1 SGHTA, CDR2 FQGNSA. This CDR3 reads CASSLSPVLNSPLHF. Here the CDR3 DNA reads TGTGCCAGCAGCTTATCCCCCGTACTGAATTCACCCCTCCACTTT.

The chain uses TRBV19 and TRBJ1-1; D is unclear. The length of the CDR3 is 13 residues. The germline V gene has CDR1 LNHDA and CDR2 SQIVND (reference sequence). Trimming shortened V by 0 bases and J by 9 bases, and 11 bases separated the two germline ends. In nucleotides, the CDR3 is TGTGCCAGTAGTATAGATCTGAGACTTAAAGCTTTCTTT. It codes for CASSIDLRLKAFF.

V is TRBV30 and J is TRBJ1-4; a weak D match, TRBD1 (6 bases). The CDR3 spans 14 residues. The germline V gene has CDR1 GTSNPN and CDR2 SVGIG (reference sequence). The V gene lost 0 bases and the J gene lost 7 bases, with 12 bases spanning the gap. DNA for the CDR3: TGTGCCTGGAGTGTATGGGGGCTCGGTGAAAAACTGTTTTTT. Translated, it gives CAWSVWGLGEKLFF.

V gene TRBV11-2 combines with J gene TRBJ2-7, with 8 bases that match TRBD2. This CDR3 is 14 amino acids long. V gave up 1 base and J gave up 6 bases; unmatched junction bases: 5. CDR1 is SGHAT and CDR2 is FQNNGV in the germline V gene. The CDR3 DNA sequence: TGTGCCAGCAGCTTAGCGGCGGGGGGACGCGAGCAGTACTTC. Protein product: CASSLAAGGREQYF.

This clone was counted a few times. CDR3 DNA: TGTGCCAGCAGGAAAGAAACAGGGGCCCTGAGAGAGCAGTACTTC. This translates into CASRKETGALREQYF. The chain joins TRBV6-5 to TRBJ2-7; 7 nucleotides align to TRBD1. Losses at the gene ends were 6 bases for V and 7 bases for J; bases not matched to a gene: 15. This CDR3 spans 15 amino acids. CDR1 is MNHEY, CDR2 SVGAGI, per germline.